A selection of T cell receptor beta chains follows, all from one sample in a study of T cell responses to AZD1222 COVID-19 vaccine. Profiled with immunoSEQ multiplex PCR; TCRdb holds only in-frame clones, not every one. The data hold some 140,000 clones, with about nine tenths observed a single time. The input for sequencing was peripheral blood, taken on day 0 of AZD1222 vaccination. The receptors were sampled from an adult in good health. CDR3s include the opening cysteine and the closing phenylalanine or tryptophan. The D gene is left open where the match is weak. Clone size is not always given. Where it is, it says once, few, many or a class for expanded clones.

v_gene	abundance	d_gene	j_gene	CDR3aa	CDR3nt
TRBV9	once	NA	TRBJ1-4	CASSVSWRPGEKLFF	TGTGCCAGCAGCGTGAGCTGGCGCCCCGGGGAAAAACTGTTTTTT
TRBV6-5	NA	TRBD1	TRBJ2-7	CASSSPNRGLREQYF	TGTGCCAGCAGTTCCCCCAACAGGGGGCTTCGGGAGCAGTACTTC
TRBV19	NA	NA	TRBJ1-2	CASSFGAGYGYTF	NA
TRBV6-5	NA	TRBD1	TRBJ2-7	CASSIRDSYEQYF	TGTGCCAGCAGTATCCGGGACAGCTACGAGCAGTACTTC
TRBV11-2	NA	NA	TRBJ2-7	CASSFPTGPYEQYF	TGTGCCAGCAGCTTCCCCACAGGCCCCTACGAGCAGTACTTC
TRBV19	NA	TRBD1	TRBJ2-7	CASSLTGVEQYF	TGTGCCAGTAGTTTGACAGGGGTCGAGCAGTACTTC
TRBV6-1	NA	NA	TRBJ1-3	CASSEIPRRGLGNTIYF	TGTGCCAGCAGTGAAATCCCCCGTCGGGGATTAGGAAACACCATATATTTT
TRBV9	NA	NA	TRBJ1-3	CASSGTQPNGNTIYF	TGTGCCAGCAGCGGAACCCAGCCTAATGGAAACACCATATATTTT
TRBV5-4	NA	TRBD2	TRBJ2-1	CASRREGNEQFF	TGTGCCAGCAGGAGGGAGGGAAATGAGCAGTTCTTC
TRBV18	NA	NA	TRBJ1-3	CASSSGPLQVSGNTIYF	TGTGCCAGCTCATCCGGTCCGTTACAGGTCTCTGGAAACACCATATATTTT
TRBV20-1	NA	NA	TRBJ1-2	CSAPGGYTF	TGCAGTGCTCCAGGAGGCTACACCTTC
TRBV18	NA	NA	TRBJ2-1	CASSLVPVVINNEQFF	TGTGCCAGCTCACTGGTCCCGGTAGTTATTAACAATGAGCAGTTCTTC
TRBV7-2	NA	NA	TRBJ2-1	CASSREWGSSYNEQFF	TGTGCCAGCAGCAGAGAGTGGGGGAGCTCCTACAATGAGCAGTTCTTC
TRBV29-1	NA	NA	TRBJ1-1	CSLWGGTEAFF	TGCAGCCTCTGGGGGGGCACTGAAGCTTTCTTT
TRBV25-1	NA	TRBD1	TRBJ1-4	CASGQDRGTEKLFF	TGTGCCAGCGGCCAGGACAGGGGGACTGAAAAACTGTTTTTT
TRBV4-1	once	NA	TRBJ1-3	CASSQESGLIYTIYF	TGCGCCAGCAGCCAAGAATCGGGGTTAATATACACCATATATTTT
TRBV29-1	NA	NA	TRBJ2-3	CSLEGGNTLGADTQYF	TGCAGCCTCGAGGGGGGGAATACACTAGGTGCAGATACGCAGTATTTT
TRBV5-1	NA	NA	TRBJ1-5	CASSLRLGGEPQHF	TGCGCCAGCAGCTTGAGGCTTGGGGGCGAGCCCCAGCATTTT
TRBV20-1	NA	NA	TRBJ1-1	CSAHLNTEAFF	TGCAGTGCACATTTGAACACTGAAGCTTTCTTT
TRBV13	NA	NA	TRBJ1-1	CASSLEYFSEAFF	TGTGCCAGCAGCTTAGAATATTTCAGTGAAGCTTTCTTT
TRBV11-3	once	NA	TRBJ2-7	CASSRTNDEQYF	TGTGCCAGCAGCCGGACAAACGACGAGCAGTACTTC
TRBV18	once	NA	TRBJ1-3	CASSLDRGWTPNTIYF	TGTGCCAGCTCCCTCGACAGAGGCTGGACTCCGAACACCATATATTTT
TRBV19	NA	NA	TRBJ1-5	CASSIEGLWKPQHF	TGTGCCAGTAGTATAGAAGGCTTGTGGAAGCCCCAGCATTTT
TRBV4-1	once	NA	TRBJ1-2	CASSQEKGGGGGYTF	TGCGCCAGCAGCCAAGAGAAGGGAGGGGGAGGTGGCTACACCTTC
TRBV12-3/TRBV12-4	NA	NA	TRBJ1-6	CASREYNSPLHF	TGTGCCAGCAGAGAGTATAATTCACCCCTCCACTTT
TRBV7-2	NA	NA	TRBJ2-7	CASSLAPGTSYEQYF	TGTGCCAGCAGCTTAGCCCCAGGGACCTCCTACGAGCAGTACTTC
TRBV18	NA	NA	TRBJ1-2	CASSPSGNDYGYTF	TGTGCCAGCTCACCGTCCGGGAATGACTATGGCTACACCTTC
TRBV23-1	NA	TRBD1	TRBJ1-3	CASTTGQHTLSGNTIYF	TGCGCCAGCACCACGGGACAGCATACCCTCTCTGGAAACACCATATATTTT
TRBV20-1	NA	NA	TRBJ2-7	CSARGDYEQYF	TGCAGTGCTAGGGGGGACTACGAGCAGTACTTC
TRBV25-1	once	TRBD1	TRBJ1-1	CASRSGGWNTEAFF	TGTGCCAGCCGGTCAGGGGGGTGGAACACTGAAGCTTTCTTT
TRBV5-1	NA	NA	TRBJ2-3	CASTPDGVSGTDTQYF	TGCGCCAGCACCCCGGATGGCGTTTCAGGCACAGATACGCAGTATTTT
TRBV11-2	NA	TRBD1	TRBJ1-4	CASSLRTRTGQPKLFF	TGTGCCAGCAGCTTAAGGACGCGGACAGGGCAGCCGAAACTGTTTTTT
TRBV5-1	NA	NA	TRBJ2-7	CASSATSYEQYF	TGCGCCAGCAGTGCCACTTCGTACGAGCAGTACTTC
TRBV5-6	NA	NA	TRBJ1-1	CASSFTGREEAFF	TGTGCCAGCAGTTTTACAGGGAGGGAGGAAGCTTTCTTT
TRBV11-2	few	TRBD1	TRBJ1-2	CASSLDRDWGYTF	TGTGCCAGCAGCTTGGACAGGGACTGGGGCTACACCTTC
TRBV7-3	NA	NA	TRBJ2-3	CASSSGRPDTQYF	TGTGCCAGCAGCTCCGGCCGGCCAGATACGCAGTATTTT
TRBV30	NA	NA	TRBJ1-2	CAWAFSRGGYGYTF	TGTGCCTGGGCCTTTAGTAGGGGCGGCTATGGCTACACCTTC
TRBV18	NA	TRBD1	TRBJ2-7	CASSPDRVVEQYF	TGTGCCAGCTCACCCGACAGGGTAGTCGAGCAGTACTTC
TRBV6-5	NA	TRBD1	TRBJ2-2	CASSYRQGIGELFF	TGTGCCAGCAGTTACCGACAGGGTATCGGGGAGCTGTTTTTT
TRBV30	once	NA	TRBJ1-6	CAWSPGFSSPLHF	TGTGCCTGGAGCCCTGGTTTCTCGTCACCCCTCCACTTT
TRBV3-1/TRBV3-2	once	NA	TRBJ1-2	CASSLGGGYTF	TGTGCCAGCAGCCTAGGGGGAGGCTACACCTTC
TRBV7-9	NA	NA	TRBJ1-2	CASSSQGWSGDGYTF	TGTGCCAGCAGCTCGCAGGGGTGGTCGGGTGATGGCTACACCTTC
TRBV12-3/TRBV12-4	NA	TRBD1	TRBJ1-1	CASSLQGGGMAFF	TGTGCCAGCAGTCTACAGGGAGGGGGCATGGCTTTCTTT
TRBV7-6	few	TRBD2	TRBJ2-1	CASSLGGRRDNEQFF	TGTGCCAGCAGCTTAGGCGGGAGACGGGACAATGAGCAGTTCTTC
TRBV4-3	NA	NA	TRBJ1-1	CASSQKGGGIGGSTEAFF	TGCGCCAGCAGCCAGAAGGGAGGCGGAATAGGAGGTAGCACTGAAGCTTTCTTT
TRBV11-2	NA	NA	TRBJ1-6	CASSRTAGIGSYNSPLHF	TGTGCCAGCAGCAGGACCGCGGGGATCGGCTCCTATAATTCACCCCTCCACTTT
TRBV6-5	NA	NA	TRBJ2-1	CAITRGLWGDEQFF	TGTGCCATCACTCGAGGTCTCTGGGGCGATGAGCAGTTCTTC
TRBV27	NA	NA	TRBJ1-2	CASSPPGARTYGYTF	TGTGCCAGCAGCCCCCCGGGGGCCCGGACTTATGGCTACACCTTC
TRBV4-1	NA	NA	TRBJ2-1	CASSQETRAEFF	TGCGCCAGCAGCCAGGAGACTAGGGCAGAGTTCTTC
TRBV5-1	once	NA	TRBJ2-7	CASSPQIGAAPRDEQYF	TGCGCCAGCAGCCCACAAATAGGGGCGGCGCCCAGGGACGAGCAGTACTTC
TRBV3-1/TRBV3-2	NA	NA	TRBJ1-2	CASSQRIRLQGYTF	TGTGCCAGCAGCCAGCGGATCAGGCTCCAGGGCTACACCTTC
TRBV7-2	NA	NA	TRBJ2-1	CAVRAGLMQFF	TGTGCCGTTCGGGCAGGGCTTATGCAGTTCTTC
TRBV5-4	NA	NA	TRBJ2-7	CASSLTGTKGYEQYF	TGTGCCAGCAGCTTAACAGGGACGAAGGGCTACGAGCAGTACTTC